This entry describes one T cell receptor beta chain. This receptor's antigen is unknown. No qualities accompany the bases; no much larger clone lies one base away. This specimen comes from a study of blood T cell repertoires in COVID-19 (dated by TCRdb to 2019 to 2021). About the investigation overall: Samples covering the acute and convalescent phases of COVID-19 were provided by collaborators in the United States, Italy and Spain. The material from the prospective study consisted of cDNA or gDNA derived from T cells, B-cell-depleted T cells, or PBMCs. The dataset comprised deeply sampled blood TCRbeta repertoires from subjects exposed to, actively infected with, or recovered from COVID-19. The repertoires were released in a freely available public database meant as a resource for research on the immune response to SARS-CoV-2. Samples were obtained from the ongoing ImmuneRACE study (first 160 participants) and from roughly 1,300 subjects provided by 6 global collaborators. The sample metadata nearly always contained a de-identified subject ID, COVID-19 status, age in years and sex. Where available, HLA class I and class II types were obtained from metadata supplied by the sample provider rather than from assay-based typing.

CDR1 and CDR2 are drawn from the germline V gene: SGHRS, YFSETQ. The CDR3 has 16 amino acids, counting the end cysteine and valine. The read is trimmed to its CDR3 DNA, 48 bases read in frame from base 1. Between the V and J ends, shortened by 4 bases and 2 bases respectively, the junction contains 19 bases. The collaborating institutions used their own protocols to collect whole blood in K2EDTA tubes. For TCRbeta analysis, collaborator samples were shipped as frozen whole blood, as isolated PBMCs, or as DNA extracted from either sample type. General study outcomes and caveats: The quantity of clinical and demographic metadata differed by source and by participant and was supplied without curation.

TCRbeta CDR3 regions were amplified from genomic DNA using the immunoSEQ Assay, a bias-controlled multiplex PCR. In the paper's pipeline: Within the assay, amplification of reference gene primers was used to estimate how many nucleated cells each sample contained. To quantify the absolute abundance of each unique TCRbeta CDR3 rearrangement, sequence reads were collapsed and filtered. For each sample, productive Simpson clonality was calculated by taking the square root of Simpson's diversity index across productive rearrangements. TCRdb mirrors the immuneACCESS table, restricted to in-frame sequences. Some clones are absent from its copies; in checked studies, under half trace to an unresolved V gene, and the reason for the others is unknown. V, J and clone size are those of that table, while D and trimming were read from the DNA. This sample holds some 200,000 clones; more than 80% were observed only once. The ten largest account for approximately 0.5% of the sample.

Source material: peripheral blood. The sequence was collected from a man aged 45 to 65 with acute or convalescent COVID-19. This sequence uses TRBV5-1 and TRBJ2-7; matching of 6 bases hints at TRBD1 as the D gene. This receptor carries the CDR3 CASSPSTGTKAYEQYV. The nucleotide sequence is TGCGCCAGCAGCCCTTCGACCGGGACAAAGGCCTACGAGCAGTACGTC.